One sample yielded the 7 T cell receptor beta chains listed below, sequenced in a study of blood T cell repertoires in COVID-19 (dated by TCRdb to 2018 to 2020). Preparation of the library involved the immunoSEQ multiplex PCR assay. TCRdb re-hosts the immuneACCESS table, in-frame sequences only. Its copies lack some clones; in the studies checked, an unresolved V gene accounts for under half of them, and the cause for the rest is not known. Within this sample are over 200,000 clones, with more than 70% of them counted one time only. In total, the top ten clones hold roughly 2.5% of the sample. Sequenced: peripheral blood. These receptors originate from a woman in her fifties or sixties with acute or convalescent COVID-19.

J is TRBJ1-2 and V is TRBV4-2; the D gene is possibly TRBD1 (5 bases). The germline CDR1 and CDR2 sequences are LGHNA and YNFKEQ. Trimming cost V 4 bases and J 4 bases, with 16 bases left between them. The CDR3 contains 15 residues. The chain's CDR3 is CASSPPGGASYGYTF. The DNA for the CDR3 is TGTGCCAGCAGCCCCCCAGGTGGGGCTTCCTATGGCTACACCTTC.

The CDR3 sequence: CASSQSPQGYNEQFF. For the CDR3, the DNA is TGTGCCAGCAGCCAGAGCCCCCAGGGATACAATGAGCAGTTCTTC. V is TRBV3-1 (or the pseudogene TRBV3-2) and J is TRBJ2-1; D might be TRBD1 (5 bases). Between the trimmed V and J ends, which lost 3 bases and 4 bases, there was a span of 13 bases. The CDR3 extends over 15 amino acids. CDR1 is LGHDT, CDR2 YNNKEL, per germline (reference sequence).

CDR3 nucleotide sequence: TGTGCCAGCAGCGGTGGCTTGGGGCGCCTTACCTACGAGCAGTACTTC. Translated, it gives CASSGGLGRLTYEQYF. The chain uses TRBV7-9 and TRBJ2-7, with D tentatively TRBD1 (5 bases). The CDR3 spans 16 residues. V was trimmed by 5 bases and J by 2 bases, leaving 19 bases between them. Germline CDR1 is SEHNR and CDR2 is FQNEAQ (reference sequence).

The chain has TRBV5-6 and TRBJ2-7, with 8 bases identical to TRBD2. V shed 0 bases and J 2 bases; nucleotides not matched to a gene: 4. CDR1 is SGHDT, CDR2 YYEEEE, per germline. The CDR3 covers 15 residues. The CDR3 DNA is TGTGCCAGCAGCTTGGTGCGGGGGGCCCCCTACGAGCAGTACTTC. It is translated as CASSLVRGAPYEQYF.

The chain uses TRBV28 and TRBJ1-1, with TRBD1 identical over 11 bases. With 2 bases clipped from V and 3 bases from J, the junction kept 5 bases outside the gene matches. Per germline, CDR1 MDHEN and CDR2 SYDVKM. The length of the CDR3 is 16 residues. CDR3 sequence reads: CASSLRGQGVHTEAFF. The CDR3 region has the DNA TGTGCCAGCAGTTTAAGGGGACAGGGGGTTCACACTGAAGCTTTCTTT. The full variable domain, with the rest looked up from reference TRBV28 and TRBJ1-1, is DVKVTQSSRYLVKRTGEKVFLECVQDMDHENMFWYRQDPGLGLRLIYFSYDVKMKEKGDIPEGYSVSREKKERFSLILESASTNQTSMYLCASSLRGQGVHTEAFFGQGTRLTVV.

The rearrangement uses TRBV7-9 and TRBJ2-1, with TRBD2 matching 7 bases. The V gene end was trimmed by 5 bases and the J gene end by 9 bases; junction bases not matched to a gene: 10. The CDR3 is made up of 14 amino acids. Per germline, CDR1 SEHNR and CDR2 FQNEAQ (reference sequence). CDR3 nucleotide sequence: TGTGCCAGCAGCCTAGGACTAGGAGGTAGTGAGCAGTTCTTC. It specifies CASSLGLGGSEQFF.

The chain has TRBV18 and TRBJ1-5; no definite D call. The germline CDR1 and CDR2 sequences are KGHSH and LQKENI. V was clipped by 5 bases and J by 5 bases, with 10 bases between them. The CDR3 is 13 residues long. The CDR3 here is CASSNDGDQPQHF. The CDR3 DNA follows: TGTGCCAGCTCAAACGACGGGGATCAGCCCCAGCATTTT.